Below, 13 T cell receptor beta chains from the same sample are listed, as sequenced in a study of monozygotic twins with cystic fibrosis. Sequenced by immunoSEQ multiplex PCR; TCRdb stores in-frame clones only, minus some. The sample yields fewer than 20,000 clones, about 89% seen once. Sequences were obtained from blood. Receptor source: a girl between 2 and 10 years old with cystic fibrosis.

This clone appeared a single time. This rearrangement joins TRBV19 to TRBJ1-2, with D unresolved. CDR1 is LNHDA and CDR2 is SQIVND in the germline V gene (reference sequence). CDR3 length equals 14 residues. V was pared by 11 bases and J by 4 bases, with 20 bases between. This CDR3 reads CASGPGEVVYGYTF. The DNA for the CDR3 is TGTGCCTCCGGGCCCGGAGAGGTTGTCTATGGCTACACCTTC.

The chain carries TRBV19 and TRBJ2-7; 9 bases are a match to TRBD1. The CDR3 sequence is 14 residues long. V trimming: 9 bases; J trimming: 2 bases; junction bases outside the gene matches: 8. Germline CDR1 LNHDA, CDR2 SQIVND (reference sequence). CDR3 DNA sequence: TGTGCCAGCCGGACAGGGGTCCCACCCTACGAGCAGTACTTC. It is translated as CASRTGVPPYEQYF.

The chain is built from TRBV27 and TRBJ2-5; TRBD1 matches at 12 bases. The CDR3 is made up of 14 amino acids. Unmatched junction bases numbered 3, after V lost 5 bases and J lost 5 bases. CDR1 and CDR2 from the germline V gene are MNHEY and SMNVEV (reference sequence). CDR3 amino acids: CASSRDRGQETQYF. In DNA, the CDR3 is TGTGCCAGCAGTCGGGACAGGGGGCAGGAGACCCAGTACTTC.

The chain carries TRBV5-8 and TRBJ1-2; possible D gene TRBD1, 6 bases. This CDR3 comprises 14 residues. Germline V lookup: CDR1 SGHTS, CDR2 YDEGEE. Trimming shortened V by 2 bases and J by 1 base, and 9 bases separated the two germline ends. The CDR3, as DNA: TGTGCCAGCAGCTTCAACAGGGATAACTATGGCTACACCTTC. Translating it yields CASSFNRDNYGYTF.

This sequence joins TRBV10-2 and TRBJ2-5, with 9 bases aligning to TRBD2. From germline, CDR1 is WSHSY and CDR2 SAAADI. V gave up 5 bases and J gave up 5 bases; unmatched junction bases: 3. This CDR3 contains 13 residues. CDR3: CASSWTSDETQYF. CDR3 sequence (DNA): TGCGCCAGCAGTTGGACTAGCGATGAGACCCAGTACTTC.

The chain is built from TRBV9 and TRBJ1-1; D is unresolved. The CDR3 totals 13 residues. CDR1 and CDR2 (germline): SGDLS, YYNGEE. V was trimmed by 0 bases and J by 3 bases, leaving 6 bases between them. The CDR3 is CASSVGQYTEAFF. Written as DNA, the CDR3 is TGTGCCAGCAGCGTAGGGCAGTACACTGAAGCTTTCTTT.

The chain uses TRBV2 and TRBJ1-1; 11 bases are shared with TRBD1. CDR3 length: 15 amino acids. Germline trimming cut 5 bases from V and 4 bases from J; bases unmatched to any gene: 6. Germline V gene lookup returns CDR1 SNHLY and CDR2 FYNNEI. CDR3 coding DNA: TGTGCCAGCAGTACCGGGACAGGGGGTCCCACTGAAGCTTTCTTT. This sequence encodes CASSTGTGGPTEAFF.

The rearrangement uses TRBV10-3 and TRBJ2-1, with TRBD1 identical over 8 bases. The length of the CDR3 is 15 residues. The V segment lost 6 bases and the J segment 4 bases; nucleotides outside the gene matches: 8. Germline values: CDR1 ENHRY, CDR2 SYGVKD. CDR3 in DNA: TGTGCCATCAGAGATCCGGGACAGGTGTACAATGAGCAGTTCTTC. The encoded protein is CAIRDPGQVYNEQFF.

The chain recombines TRBV9 with TRBJ1-2; D may be TRBD1 (6 bases). Germline V gene lookup returns CDR1 SGDLS and CDR2 YYNGEE. The V and J ends lost 3 bases and 2 bases respectively, with 14 bases between them. The CDR3 consists of 15 residues. CDR3 bases: TGTGCCAGCAGCGGATCCGGGACACTGAACTATGGCTACACCTTC. This sequence encodes CASSGSGTLNYGYTF.

This chain connects TRBV9 to TRBJ2-1; 8 bases are a match to TRBD1. The CDR3 has 16 amino acids. Germline V CDR1 and CDR2: SGDLS, YYNGEE. Trimming removed 3 bases from V and 3 bases from J; junction bases left unmatched: 8. The DNA of the CDR3 is TGTGCCAGCAGCGCCATGAGACAGGGGTTCTACAATGAGCAGTTCTTC. Protein: CASSAMRQGFYNEQFF.

This clone was detected once. The chain uses TRBV6-1 and TRBJ1-1, with a weak D call TRBD1 (6 bases). This CDR3 has 15 amino acids. Germline V CDR1 and CDR2: MNHNS, SASEGT. V was cut by 0 bases and J by 1 base, with 9 bases left in between. The CDR3, as DNA: TGTGCCAGCAGTGAAGCCCTACAGGGGAACACTGAAGCTTTCTTT. Translating it yields CASSEALQGNTEAFF.

The V gene is TRBV6-6, the J gene TRBJ2-7, with 10 bases matching TRBD2. From germline, CDR1 is MNHNY and CDR2 SVGAGI (reference sequence). The CDR3 totals 16 residues. After removal of 6 bases from V and 3 bases from J, the junction contained 11 bases not matched to a gene. As DNA, the CDR3 is TGTGCCAGCAGCCCTTGGTCGTCTAGCGGGAGCTACGAGCAGTACTTC. Translating gives CASSPWSSSGSYEQYF.

The chain combines TRBV4-3 with TRBJ2-7; D is unresolved. V shed 0 bases and J shed 0 bases, with 9 bases lying between them. The CDR3 length is 15 residues. From germline, CDR1 is LGHNA and CDR2 YSLEER. CDR3 nucleotide sequence: TGCGCCAGCAGCCAAGATATGTACAACTCCTACGAGCAGTACTTC. Encoded protein: CASSQDMYNSYEQYF.